A selection of T cell receptor beta chains follows, all from one sample in a study of blood T cell repertoires in COVID-19. Generated by immunoSEQ multiplex PCR, the TCRdb table keeps only in-frame clones and is missing some. The table shows tens of thousands of clones, with 70% to 90% occurring only once. The sample consisted of peripheral blood. These receptors were taken from a man aged 55 to 70 with acute or convalescent COVID-19. CDR3s include the opening cysteine and the closing phenylalanine or tryptophan. A D gene is named only where the DNA matches it firmly. Where a row states a size, it is once, few, many or the class of an expanded clone; other rows omit it.

>TRBJ2-7|NA|few|TRBV2
TGTGCCAGCAGCGCCCTCCTGGCGTCTAGAAGGAGGGACGAGCAGTACTTC
CASSALLASRRRDEQYF
>TRBJ1-6|TRBD1|NA|TRBV7-8
TGTGCCAGCAGCTCCAATAGGGACAGGGGAAAATCAGTGAATTCACCCCTCCACTTT
CASSSNRDRGKSVNSPLHF
>TRBJ2-5|NA|NA|TRBV28
TGTGCCAGCAGTTTCTGGGGCGGGAAAGAGACCCAGTACTTC
CASSFWGGKETQYF
>TRBJ1-5|TRBD1|NA|TRBV5-5
TGTGCCAGCAGCGCCCGGACAGGGGATCAGCCCCAGCATTTT
CASSARTGDQPQHF
>TRBJ2-1|TRBD1|NA|TRBV27
TGTGCCAGCAGTTACCCGGGACAGCTCTACAATGAGCAGTTCTTC
CASSYPGQLYNEQFF
>TRBJ2-7|TRBD2|NA|TRBV11-3
TGTGCCAGCAGCTTAGGCGGGAGCTTATCCGAGCAGTACTTC
CASSLGGSLSEQYF
>TRBJ1-6|NA|NA|TRBV4-1
TGCGCCAGCAGCCAAGTCCCCGGACTGTTTAATTCACCCCTCCACTTT
CASSQVPGLFNSPLHF
>TRBJ2-7|NA|NA|TRBV12-3/TRBV12-4
TGTGCCAGCAGCAGTACCTACGAGCAGTACTTC
CASSSTYEQYF
>TRBJ1-2|NA|NA|TRBV5-6
TGTGCCAGCAGCTCAGTGGGGCTCCTGTTGTATGGCTACACCTTC
CASSSVGLLLYGYTF
>TRBJ2-1|NA|few|TRBV4-1
TGCGCCAGCAGCCAAGAATCCTATAGGGGGTTCAATGAGCAGTTCTTC
CASSQESYRGFNEQFF
>TRBJ1-2|NA|NA|TRBV18
TGTGCCAGCTCACCGGATCTAGGGGTCTATGGCTACACCTTC
CASSPDLGVYGYTF
>TRBJ2-2|TRBD1|NA|TRBV9
TGTGCCAGCAGCTCCCCGGACAGGGGGCGAACCGGGGAGCTGTTTTTT
CASSSPDRGRTGELFF
>TRBJ2-2|TRBD2|NA|TRBV7-6
TGTGCCAGCAGCTACGATTCGTTAACGGGACTAGCGGGGAAAACCACCGGGGAGCTGTTTTTT
CASSYDSLTGLAGKTTGELFF
>TRBJ2-1|TRBD2|NA|TRBV7-2
TGTGCCAGCAGCTTAAGGGACAGTGCTGGGCTAGCGGGAGGAAATGAGCAGTTCTTC
CASSLRDSAGLAGGNEQFF
>TRBJ1-2|NA|NA|TRBV10-3
TGTGCCATCAGTAGAGACAGCACCTCCGATGGCTACACCTTC
CAISRDSTSDGYTF
>TRBJ1-2|NA|NA|TRBV10-1
TGCGCCAGCAGTGTTGGAGGTCTTAACGAGACCTTC
CASSVGGLNETF
>TRBJ1-2|NA|NA|TRBV5-1
TGCGCCAGCAGCGCTGGGCAGGGCCCTCGATCGACCTATGGCTACACCTTC
CASSAGQGPRSTYGYTF
>TRBJ2-7|TRBD1|once|TRBV5-6
TGTGCCAGCAGCTTGGGCCCCGGGACAGGGAGTACATACGAGCAGTACTTC
CASSLGPGTGSTYEQYF
>TRBJ1-4|NA|NA|TRBV18
TGTGCCAGCTCGCAGGGGACCCCTAATGAAAAACTGTTTTTT
CASSQGTPNEKLFF
>TRBJ1-5|NA|NA|TRBV15
TGTGCCACCAGCGCCCGGGGGACGGGGAGGCCCCAGCATTTT
CATSARGTGRPQHF
>TRBJ1-3|NA|NA|TRBV5-1
TGCGCCAGCAGCTCGACAGCCTCTAAAACTATCTCTGGAAACACCATATATTTT
CASSSTASKTISGNTIYF
>TRBJ1-6|NA|few|TRBV20-1
TGCAGTGCTAGCGGGGGTTCACCCCTCCACTTT
CSASGGSPLHF
>TRBJ2-7|TRBD2|NA|TRBV9
TGTGCCAGCAGCCCTCTGGGACTAGATTCCTACGAGCAGTACTTC
CASSPLGLDSYEQYF
>TRBJ1-5|NA|NA|TRBV19
TGTGCCAGTAGTCAACAGGGCTATAGCAATCAGCCCCAGCATTTT
CASSQQGYSNQPQHF
>TRBJ2-1|TRBD2|few|TRBV29-1
TGCAGCGGTCTAGCGGGAAGAGGCGACGAGCAGTTCTTC
CSGLAGRGDEQFF
>TRBJ2-6|TRBD1|NA|TRBV5-6
TGTGCCAGCAGTTTGCCTGGACAGGGAGTGAGTGGGGCCAACGTCCTGACTTTC
CASSLPGQGVSGANVLTF
>TRBJ2-7|NA|NA|TRBV3-1/TRBV3-2
TGTGCCAGCAGCCAGCATGGTTCGCAAGGGGGAGGGCTGGACGAGCAGTACTTC
CASSQHGSQGGGLDEQYF
>TRBJ1-5|NA|NA|TRBV21-1
TGTGCCAGCAGCAAAGACTGGGAGCGGCAAATAGTCAATCAGCCCCAGCATTTT
CASSKDWERQIVNQPQHF
>TRBJ2-1|TRBD2|NA|TRBV28
TGTGCCAGCAGTCCCCGATCCTGGACTAGAGGCGGCTACAATGAGCAGTTCTTC
CASSPRSWTRGGYNEQFF
>TRBJ2-1|TRBD2|NA|TRBV11-3
TGTGCCAGCAGCTTAGGCGGGGGGGGCGGTGAGCAGTTCTTC
CASSLGGGGGEQFF
>TRBJ1-5|TRBD1|NA|TRBV20-1
TGCAGTGCTAGTCGGCAGGGGGCGGGTCAGCCCCAGCATTTT
CSASRQGAGQPQHF
>TRBJ2-2|NA|NA|TRBV11-3
TGTGCCAGCAGCTTCGCGGGCACCGGGGAGCTGTTTTTT
CASSFAGTGELFF
>TRBJ2-3|NA|NA|TRBV6-6
TGTGCCAGCAGACAGGCTCACCGACCAGATACGCAGTATTTT
CASRQAHRPDTQYF
>TRBJ1-5|NA|NA|TRBV2
TGTGCCAGCAGTGAATTATCGACAGCTAATCAGCCCCAGCATTTT
CASSELSTANQPQHF
>TRBJ2-1|NA|few|TRBV7-8
TGTGCCAGCAGGGGGCGGTCCAATGAGCAGTTCTTC
CASRGRSNEQFF
>TRBJ2-7|TRBD1|NA|TRBV11-1
TGTGCCAGCAGCTTAGGGACAGGGGGCGAGCAGTACTTC
CASSLGTGGEQYF
>TRBJ2-1|TRBD1|NA|TRBV5-4
TGTGCCAGCAGCTCGACAGGGTTCTCCTACAATGAGCAGTTCTTC
CASSSTGFSYNEQFF
>TRBJ2-2|TRBD2|NA|TRBV9
TGTGCCAGCAGCCCCCTTCGGGCTAGCGGGAGCGGAACCGGGGAGCTGTTTTTT
CASSPLRASGSGTGELFF
>TRBJ1-1|TRBD1|NA|TRBV2
TGTGCCAGCAGGAGCGACAGGGACCGAGCTTTCTTT
CASRSDRDRAFF
>TRBJ2-1|NA|NA|TRBV5-1
TGCGCCAGCAGCTTGGCGGCGGGGGCCTCCTACAATGAGCAGTTCTTC
CASSLAAGASYNEQFF
>TRBJ2-7|NA|NA|TRBV7-2
TGTGCCAGCAGCTTAAAAGAACAACACGAGCAGTACTTC
CASSLKEQHEQYF
>TRBJ2-5|NA|NA|TRBV7-7
TGTGCCAGCAGCCAGAACCAGGGGCTCCAAGAGACCCAGTACTTC
CASSQNQGLQETQYF
>TRBJ1-3|NA|once|TRBV7-9
TGTGCCAGCAGCTCCGGGATCGAAGACACCATATATTTT
CASSSGIEDTIYF
>TRBJ2-5|TRBD1|few|TRBV5-5
TGTGCCAGCAGCCAGAGCACAGGGGGCTTAGTCCAAGAGACCCAGTACTTC
CASSQSTGGLVQETQYF
>TRBJ1-1|NA|NA|TRBV10-3
TGTGCCATCACCTACAGGGAAAACACTGAAGCTTTCTTT
CAITYRENTEAFF
>TRBJ2-1|NA|NA|TRBV6-5
TGTGCCAGCACCAAACGGGGACTTGGTGAGCAGTTCTTC
CASTKRGLGEQFF
>TRBJ1-1|NA|NA|TRBV4-1
TGCGCCAGCAGCCCCCTGGGGCAGGGCAGGACGGACACTGAAGCTTTCTTT
CASSPLGQGRTDTEAFF
>TRBJ2-5|NA|NA|TRBV28
TGTGCCAGCAGTTTACTTCCGGCAGGGGAGAACCAGTACTTC
CASSLLPAGENQYF
>TRBJ1-2|NA|NA|TRBV7-9
TGTGCCAGCAGCCGGGAGGCGAGCTACACCTTC
CASSREASYTF
>TRBJ1-1|TRBD1|NA|TRBV19
TGTGCCAGCCAGGACAGGGGTGGCACTGAAGCTTTCTTT
CASQDRGGTEAFF
>TRBJ2-5|TRBD2|NA|TRBV2
TGTGCCAGCAACCGGGGGGGAAGGCAAGAGACCCAGTACTTC
CASNRGGRQETQYF
>TRBJ1-5|NA|NA|TRBV23-1
TGCGCCCCGTCCCGGGGTAAATTCCCTCAGCCCCAGCATTTT
CAPSRGKFPQPQHF
>TRBJ1-5|NA|NA|TRBV2
TGTGCCAGCACCCTTCTGGGCACGAATAGCAATCAGCCCCAGCATTTT
CASTLLGTNSNQPQHF
>TRBJ1-2|NA|NA|TRBV12-3/TRBV12-4
TGTGCCAGCAGTCCAAACGGGAACTATGGCTACACCTTC
CASSPNGNYGYTF
>TRBJ1-1|NA|NA|TRBV28
TGTGCCAGCAGTTTATCGTTCCTAGGCACTGAAGCTTTCTTT
CASSLSFLGTEAFF
>TRBJ2-7|NA|NA|TRBV27
TGTGCCAGCAGTGTGTCGCAAGGGACTGTGCACTACGAGCAGTACTTC
CASSVSQGTVHYEQYF